Listed here are 26 T cell receptor beta chains from one sample, sequenced in a study of T cell responses to AZD1222 COVID-19 vaccine. Here immunoSEQ multiplex PCR was the method, and the copy in TCRdb shows in-frame clones only, minus some. The sample has about 25,000 clones; around 86% are singletons. The specimen comprised peripheral blood, sampled 28 days after the second AZD1222 dose. The receptors here all came from an adult who received the AZD1222 COVID-19 vaccine.

V is TRBV10-2 and J is TRBJ2-7, with 7 bases aligning to TRBD1. This CDR3 region has 15 residues. Losses at the gene ends were 4 bases for V and 3 bases for J; bases not matched to a gene: 9. Per the germline V gene, CDR1 is WSHSY and CDR2 is SAAADI. CDR3 protein: CASSGSGTAVYEQYF. The CDR3 bases are TGCGCCAGCAGTGGATCCGGGACAGCGGTCTACGAGCAGTACTTC.

The gene calls are TRBV5-1 and TRBJ1-4; 7 bases align to TRBD1. The J segment lost 5 bases and the V segment lost 0 bases, leaving 7 bases of the junction unmatched. The CDR3 has 16 residues. CDR1 SGHRS and CDR2 YFSETQ come from the germline V gene. The CDR3 bases are TGCGCCAGCAGCTTGGCCTCCGGGACAGAAAATGAAAAACTGTTTTTT. Amino acid sequence: CASSLASGTENEKLFF.

V and J are TRBV6-2 or TRBV6-3 and TRBJ1-3; the D gene is possibly TRBD1 (6 bases). CDR3 length: 16 residues. V was cut by 3 bases and J by 0 bases, with 12 bases left in between. Per the germline V gene, CDR1 is MNHEY and CDR2 is SVGEGT. Here the CDR3 DNA reads TGTGCCAGCAGTTATCCACAGGGTATCTCTGGAAACACCATATATTTT. This translates into CASSYPQGISGNTIYF.

The chain joins TRBV20-1 to TRBJ2-3; D might be TRBD1 (6 bases). The germline gives CDR1 DFQATT, CDR2 SNEGSKA (reference sequence). V lost 3 bases to trimming and J lost 2 bases, with 15 bases between them. The CDR3 covers 15 residues. CDR3 region: CSASGQGINTDTQYF. CDR3 coding DNA: TGCAGTGCTAGTGGGCAGGGGATAAACACAGATACGCAGTATTTT.

This sequence joins TRBV28 and TRBJ2-1; 9 bases match TRBD2. This CDR3 is built from 16 residues. V dropped 1 base and J dropped 9; count of bases not matched to a gene: 10. Germline CDR1 is MDHEN and CDR2 is SYDVKM. The CDR3 spells CASSLFGREAGGEQFF. DNA of the CDR3: TGTGCCAGCAGTTTATTTGGAAGGGAAGCGGGGGGTGAGCAGTTCTTC.

The rearrangement joins TRBV7-2 to TRBJ1-2; D is perhaps TRBD1 (6 bases). This CDR3 contains 14 residues. The germline CDR1 and CDR2 sequences are SGHTA and FQGNSA. Trimming pared 2 bases from V and 7 bases from J, leaving 14 bases between. CDR3 sequence reads: CASSLWEGGFGYTF. In DNA form, the CDR3 reads TGTGCCAGCAGCTTATGGGAAGGGGGGTTTGGCTACACCTTC.

This clone occurred once. This chain links TRBV18 with TRBJ2-3; the match to TRBD2 covers 10 bases. From germline, CDR1 is KGHSH and CDR2 LQKENI. This CDR3 is built from 16 residues. The ends lost 3 bases at V and 5 bases at J; junction bases unmatched: 8. CDR3 region: CASSPPSGRSRDTQYF. The CDR3 bases are TGTGCCAGCTCACCCCCTAGCGGGAGATCAAGAGATACGCAGTATTTT.

This chain connects TRBV2 to TRBJ2-7; 11 positions match TRBD1. After removal of 6 bases from V and 5 bases from J, the junction contained 3 bases not matched to a gene. The CDR3 has 13 amino acids. Germline-derived CDR1 and CDR2 are SNHLY and FYNNEI. CDR3 sequence (DNA): TGTGCCAGCAGGGGGGACAGGGGGAACGAGCAGTACTTC. Protein product: CASRGDRGNEQYF.

This rearrangement joins TRBV20-1 to TRBJ1-2; TRBD1 might be the D (5 bases). This CDR3 has 11 residues. Trimming removed 6 bases from V and 7 bases from J, with 12 bases in between. CDR1 DFQATT and CDR2 SNEGSKA come from the germline V gene (reference sequence). The CDR3 nucleotides are TGCAGTGCCATAAAGGACACTGGCTACACCTTC. This codes for CSAIKDTGYTF.

The rearrangement uses TRBV5-1 and TRBJ2-6, with unresolved D. Trimming removed 1 base at V and 1 base at J, with 6 bases between. CDR3 length equals 15 residues. Germline-derived CDR1 and CDR2 are SGHRS and YFSETQ. The CDR3 reads CASSLQRSGANVLTF. The CDR3 DNA reads TGCGCCAGCAGCTTGCAGAGGTCTGGGGCCAACGTCCTGACTTTC.

The rearrangement links TRBV28 to TRBJ1-5; tentatively, D is TRBD1 (5 bases). CDR3 length equals 13 residues. V was cut by 6 bases and J by 7 bases, with 13 bases left in between. Germline V gene lookup returns CDR1 MDHEN and CDR2 SYDVKM. CDR3 coding DNA: TGTGCCAGCAGCCGCCTGCGGGGGCAGCCCCAGCATTTT. It yields the protein CASSRLRGQPQHF.

The chain joins TRBV10-2 to TRBJ1-1; D is undetermined. Trimming left V 4 bases short and J 4 bases short, with 10 bases between. This CDR3 spans 13 amino acids. Germline V CDR1 and CDR2: WSHSY, SAAADI. CDR3 DNA: TGCGCCAGCAGTGTAAGTATGGGCACTGAAGCTTTCTTT. This gives the protein CASSVSMGTEAFF.

The chain links TRBV3-1 (or the pseudogene TRBV3-2) to TRBJ1-3; D is unclear. Trimming took 4 bases from V and 0 from J, leaving 16 bases between them. This CDR3 has 17 amino acids. In germline, CDR1 is LGHDT, CDR2 YNNKEL (reference sequence). The CDR3 nucleotides read TGTGCCAGCAGCCCCTTCGGTGTTCAGAGCTCTGGAAACACCATATATTTT. Translation gives CASSPFGVQSSGNTIYF.

The chain is built from TRBV6-5 and TRBJ1-5; no definite D call. Germline CDR1 reads MNHEY; CDR2 reads SVGAGI. V was trimmed by 0 bases and J by 5 bases, leaving 5 bases between them. The CDR3 is 13 amino acids. For the CDR3, the DNA is TGTGCCAGCAGTTACTCCCGAGATCAGCCCCAGCATTTT. Protein sequence: CASSYSRDQPQHF.

The chain links TRBV5-1 to TRBJ2-4; 9 bases agree with TRBD1. Trimming at V came to 4 bases and at J to 9 bases, leaving 8 bases not matched to a gene. This CDR3 is built from 14 residues. CDR1 is SGHRS, CDR2 YFSETQ, per germline. The CDR3: CASSVPTGGGIQYF. In DNA form, the CDR3 reads TGCGCCAGCAGCGTACCGACAGGGGGTGGCATTCAGTACTTC.

V is TRBV5-4 and J is TRBJ2-7; 10 nucleotides match TRBD1. CDR1 is SGHNT, CDR2 YYREEE, per germline (reference sequence). The trim removed 7 bases at V and 7 bases at J, leaving 11 bases unmatched. The length of the CDR3 is 14 residues. The CDR3 sequence: CASSGDRGLGEQYF. CDR3 bases: TGTGCCAGCTCTGGGGACAGGGGTCTGGGGGAGCAGTACTTC. The variable domain in full, with the rest retrieved from reference TRBV5-4 and TRBJ2-7, is ETGVTQSPTHLIKTRGQQVTLRCSSQSGHNTVSWYQQALGQGPQFIFQYYREEENGRGNFPPRFSGLQFPNYSSELNVNALELDDSALYLCASSGDRGLGEQYFGPGTRLTVT.

This chain uses TRBV6-4 with TRBJ1-5; the D is unclear. Trimming removed 3 bases at V and 0 bases at J, with 12 bases between. The CDR3 runs 16 residues. Germline V CDR1 and CDR2: MRHNA, SNTAGT. CDR3 residues: CASSEASPYSNQPQHF. DNA for the CDR3: TGTGCCAGCAGTGAGGCCAGTCCCTATAGCAATCAGCCCCAGCATTTT.

The rearrangement links TRBV4-1 to TRBJ2-7; TRBD1 aligns across 7 bases. CDR3 length: 16 residues. V was pared by 5 bases and J by 5 bases, with 15 bases of the junction left unmatched. The germline CDR1 and CDR2 sequences are MGHRA and YSYEKL. CDR3 nucleotide sequence: TGCGCCAGCAGCACACGCCCGACAGGGCAAGGGGACGAGCAGTACTTC. This translates into CASSTRPTGQGDEQYF.

This clone showed up just once. The V call is TRBV6-5, the J call TRBJ2-2; weak D call: TRBD2 (5 bases). Germline V gives CDR1 MNHEY, CDR2 SVGAGI. Trimming took 8 bases from V and 6 from J, leaving 10 bases between them. This CDR3 has 12 residues. This chain's CDR3 is CASCPSPGELFF. The CDR3 region has the DNA TGTGCCAGCTGCCCTAGCCCCGGGGAGCTGTTTTTT.

The J gene is TRBJ1-1, the V gene TRBV28, with D maybe TRBD1 (5 bases). V was pared by 5 bases and J by 0 bases, with 25 bases between. This CDR3 is built from 19 residues. Germline loops: CDR1 MDHEN, CDR2 SYDVKM. CDR3 DNA sequence: TGTGCCAGCAGTGGGGGGTTTAGATCGGGGCGGTACATGAACACTGAAGCTTTCTTT. It encodes CASSGGFRSGRYMNTEAFF.

The rearrangement joins TRBV7-9 to TRBJ2-3; D is undetermined. The germline V gene has CDR1 SEHNR and CDR2 FQNEAQ (reference sequence). V gave up 7 bases and J gave up 0 bases, with 8 bases separating them. This CDR3 comprises 13 residues. The CDR3 spells CASNAFSTDTQYF. CDR3 bases: TGTGCCAGCAACGCATTTAGCACAGATACGCAGTATTTT.

This clone was observed a single time. The V gene is TRBV21-1, the J gene TRBJ2-7; the table's D call, TRBD2, was not checked against the DNA. TRBV21-1 is flagged as a pseudogene. CDR3 length: 16 amino acids. This chain's CDR3 is CASSHSDCFNSYEQYF. As DNA, the CDR3 is TGTGCCAGCAGCCACTCGGACTGTTTCAACTCCTACGAGCAGTACTTC.

The V and J genes are TRBV19 and TRBJ2-4; weak D call: TRBD1 (7 bases). Germline V lookup: CDR1 LNHDA, CDR2 SQIVND (reference sequence). The CDR3 spans 15 residues. Trimming removed 3 bases from V and 5 bases from J, with 14 bases in between. The CDR3, as DNA: TGTGCCAGTAGTATTCAGGGCAGGGGGGAAAACATTCAGTACTTC. Amino acid sequence: CASSIQGRGENIQYF.

Regarding this clone: A read error may account for a junction end that differs from germline. J is TRBJ2-3 and V is TRBV7-7; 8 bases align to TRBD1. CDR1 is SSHAT and CDR2 is FNYEAQ in the germline V gene (reference sequence). This CDR3 has 15 residues. The CDR3 region is CASSPGRGRGDTQYF. The CDR3 DNA follows: TGTGCTAGCAGCCCCGGCAGGGGGCGGGGAGATACGCAGTATTTT.

The rearrangement links TRBV2 to TRBJ1-3; possible D gene TRBD1, 5 bases. The CDR3 totals 14 residues. The germline V gene has CDR1 SNHLY and CDR2 FYNNEI. V lost 4 bases, J lost 0 bases, and 7 bases lay in between. The CDR3 is CASSGQISGNTIYF. CDR3 nucleotides: TGTGCCAGCAGTGGACAGATCTCTGGAAACACCATATATTTT. Filled out from reference TRBV2 and TRBJ1-3, the complete variable domain reads EPEVTQTPSHQVTQMGQEVILRCVPISNHLYFYWYRQILGQKVEFLVSFYNNEISEKSEIFDDQFSVERPDGSNFTLKIRSTKLEDSAMYFCASSGQISGNTIYFGEGSWLTVV.

This clone has a single count. The rearrangement links TRBV11-3 to TRBJ1-1; no firm D call. V was clipped by 2 bases and J by 2 bases, with 6 bases between them. The CDR3 is made up of 13 amino acids. The V gene's germline CDR1 is SGHNT and CDR2 YENEEA. CDR3 sequence reads: CASSLHANTEAFF. The CDR3 DNA follows: TGTGCCAGCAGCTTACATGCCAACACTGAAGCTTTCTTT.